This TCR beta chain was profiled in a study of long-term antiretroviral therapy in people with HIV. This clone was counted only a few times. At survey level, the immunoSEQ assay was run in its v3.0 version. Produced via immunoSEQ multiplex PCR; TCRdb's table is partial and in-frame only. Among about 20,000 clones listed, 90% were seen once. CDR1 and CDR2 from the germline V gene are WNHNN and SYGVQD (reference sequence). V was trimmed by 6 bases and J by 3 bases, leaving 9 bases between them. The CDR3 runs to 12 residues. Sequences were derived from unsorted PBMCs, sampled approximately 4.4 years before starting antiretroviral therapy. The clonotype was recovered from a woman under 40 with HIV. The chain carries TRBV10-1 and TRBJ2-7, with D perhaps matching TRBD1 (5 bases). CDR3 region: CASRMQGYEQYF. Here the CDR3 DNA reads TGCGCCAGCAGAATGCAGGGCTACGAGCAGTACTTC.